Listed below are T cell receptor beta chains from one sample, sequenced in a study of blood T cell repertoires in COVID-19. Assay used: immunoSEQ multiplex PCR; TCRdb lists only in-frame clones, some missing. The sample lists some 450,000 clones; around 90% were seen once. Sequenced material: peripheral blood. Receptors originate from a young man with COVID-19, enrolled during active disease. The CDR3 runs from the conserved cysteine through the conserved F or W. Fields, in order: V gene, J gene, D gene, clone size, CDR3 protein, CDR3 DNA. D genes are given only for firm matches. Size is stated for part of the rows, as once, few or many counts, or as a class when the clone is expanded.

TRBV7-8	TRBJ2-7	TRBD2	NA	CASSLLAGRVGEQYF	TGTGCCAGCAGCTTACTAGCGGGAAGGGTGGGCGAGCAGTACTTC
TRBV18	TRBJ2-5	NA	once	CASSPLRETQYF	TGTGCCAGCTCACCACTTCGGGAGACCCAGTACTTC
TRBV6-6	TRBJ2-5	NA	NA	CASSYLSGVETQYF	TGTGCCAGCAGTTACTTATCAGGGGTCGAGACCCAGTACTTC
TRBV5-1	TRBJ1-2	TRBD1	NA	CASGSGQASGGYTF	TGCGCCAGCGGGTCGGGACAGGCATCGGGTGGCTACACCTTC
TRBV3-1/TRBV3-2	TRBJ1-3	NA	NA	CASSQGLWESGNTIYF	TGTGCCAGCAGCCAGGGTCTCTGGGAGAGTGGAAACACCATATATTTT
TRBV7-2	TRBJ2-5	NA	NA	CASSARLQETQYF	TGTGCCAGCAGCGCCAGACTCCAAGAGACCCAGTACTTC
TRBV5-4	TRBJ2-1	TRBD2	NA	CASSLLGSGGGEQFF	TGTGCCAGCAGCTTGTTGGGGAGCGGGGGGGGTGAGCAGTTCTTC
TRBV10-1	TRBJ2-1	TRBD2	NA	CASSESNSGGSYNEQFF	TGCGCCAGCAGTGAGTCGAATAGCGGGGGCTCATACAATGAGCAGTTCTTC
TRBV3-1/TRBV3-2	TRBJ2-2	NA	NA	CASSSGGSTGELFF	TGTGCCAGCAGTAGTGGGGGGTCCACCGGGGAGCTGTTTTTT
TRBV4-1	TRBJ2-1	TRBD2	few	CASSQTGTSSLNEQFF	TGCGCCAGCAGCCAGACCGGGACTAGCTCTCTCAATGAGCAGTTCTTC
TRBV27	TRBJ1-1	NA	NA	CASSLRGPQEAFF	TGTGCCAGCAGTTTACGAGGGCCACAGGAAGCTTTCTTT
TRBV2	TRBJ2-5	NA	NA	CASSLQETQYF	TGTGCCAGCAGCCTCCAAGAGACCCAGTACTTC
TRBV5-4	TRBJ2-3	NA	NA	CASSLQVTTDTQYF	TGTGCCAGCAGCCTCCAGGTCACCACAGATACGCAGTATTTT
TRBV10-3	TRBJ1-5	NA	NA	CAIAPRLDQPQHF	TGTGCCATCGCCCCCAGGCTTGATCAGCCCCAGCATTTT
TRBV7-9	TRBJ2-1	NA	NA	CASSFRGEYNEQFF	TGTGCCAGCAGCTTCCGGGGAGAGTACAATGAGCAGTTCTTC
TRBV24-1	TRBJ1-5	NA	NA	CATSSSRRDGSSQPQHF	TGTGCCACCTCTAGTTCAAGGAGGGACGGGTCATCTCAGCCCCAGCATTTT
TRBV5-5	TRBJ1-5	NA	NA	CASSLIGGLDIQPQHF	TGTGCCAGCAGCTTGATTGGTGGGTTGGACATTCAGCCCCAGCATTTT
TRBV12-5	TRBJ2-7	TRBD1	few	CASGFGADRGYTYEQYF	TGTGCTAGTGGTTTTGGAGCGGACAGGGGTTATACCTACGAGCAGTACTTC
TRBV19	TRBJ1-1	TRBD1	NA	CASTTGPIRDRSAVEAFF	TGTGCCAGTACCACTGGGCCGATTCGGGACAGGAGTGCAGTCGAAGCTTTCTTT
TRBV9	TRBJ2-3	NA	NA	CASSVLALSTDTQYF	TGTGCCAGCAGCGTACTAGCGCTTAGCACAGATACGCAGTATTTT
TRBV18	TRBJ2-7	TRBD1	NA	CASSPRTGASSYEQYF	TGTGCCAGCTCACCGAGAACAGGGGCCAGCTCCTACGAGCAGTACTTC
TRBV2	TRBJ2-7	NA	NA	CASRDSPTYEQYF	TGTGCCAGCAGGGACTCACCCACCTACGAGCAGTACTTC
TRBV5-8	TRBJ2-7	TRBD1	once	CASSLDFTGTGNYEQYF	TGTGCCAGCAGCTTGGACTTTACAGGGACAGGGAACTACGAGCAGTACTTC
TRBV7-9	TRBJ2-2	NA	NA	CASRARTGELFF	TGTGCCAGCAGAGCACGCACCGGGGAGCTGTTTTTT
TRBV19	TRBJ2-1	NA	once	CASSHGERGNEQFF	TGTGCCAGTAGCCATGGGGAGAGGGGGAATGAGCAGTTCTTC
TRBV7-8	TRBJ1-4	NA	NA	CASSLGEIEYEKLFF	TGTGCCAGCAGCTTAGGGGAGATAGAATATGAAAAACTGTTTTTT
TRBV28	TRBJ2-5	TRBD1	NA	CASSYGATGAYSETQYF	TGTGCCAGCAGTTACGGGGCGACAGGGGCGTATTCGGAGACCCAGTACTTC
TRBV7-9	TRBJ2-3	NA	NA	CASSFQTDRTDTQYF	TGTGCCAGCAGCTTTCAGACAGACCGCACAGATACGCAGTATTTT
TRBV19	TRBJ1-1	NA	NA	CASSPIGPMNTEAFF	TGTGCCAGTAGCCCGATTGGGCCCATGAACACTGAAGCTTTCTTT
TRBV5-6	TRBJ2-7	NA	NA	CASSLRGLGEQYF	TGTGCCAGCAGCTTGCGGGGTTTGGGCGAGCAGTACTTC